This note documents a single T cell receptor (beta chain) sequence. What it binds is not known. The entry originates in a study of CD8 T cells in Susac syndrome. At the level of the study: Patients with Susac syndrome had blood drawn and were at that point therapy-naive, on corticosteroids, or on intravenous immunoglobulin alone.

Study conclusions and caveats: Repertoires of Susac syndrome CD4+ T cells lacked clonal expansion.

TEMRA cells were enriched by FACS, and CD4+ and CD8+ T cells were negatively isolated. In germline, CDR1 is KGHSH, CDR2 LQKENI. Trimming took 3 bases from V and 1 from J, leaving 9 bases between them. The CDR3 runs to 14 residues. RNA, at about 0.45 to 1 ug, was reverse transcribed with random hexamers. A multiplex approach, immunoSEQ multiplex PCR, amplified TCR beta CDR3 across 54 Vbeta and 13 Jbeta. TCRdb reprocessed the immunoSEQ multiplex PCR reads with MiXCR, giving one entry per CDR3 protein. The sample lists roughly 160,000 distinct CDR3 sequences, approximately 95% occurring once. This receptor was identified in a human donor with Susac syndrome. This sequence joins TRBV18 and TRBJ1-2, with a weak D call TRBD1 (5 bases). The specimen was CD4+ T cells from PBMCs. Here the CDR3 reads CASSPGRDNYGYTF. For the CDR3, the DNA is TGTGCCAGCTCACCGGGCAGGGATAACTATGGCTACACCTTC.